This TCR beta chain is from a study of regulatory T cells in long-lasting Graves disease. Ten or more counts support this clonotype. The TCR beta library used iRepertoire HTBI primers with Arm-PCR amplification of CDR3. TCRdb re-called the multiplex PCR reads with MiXCR, one entry per CDR3 protein. Of nearly 350,000 distinct CDR3 sequences listed, about 18% are singletons. Time point in this sample: persistent/refractory GD, antithyroid drugs over 5 years with positive TRAb. Extracted RNA from PBMCs served as the source of the TCR library. The CDR3 covers 15 residues. CDR1 is MNHEY and CDR2 is SVGEGT in the germline V gene. V gave up 6 bases and J gave up 7 bases, with 16 bases separating them.

Sequenced material: peripheral blood mononuclear cells (PBMCs), taken when the disease was refractory, from a patient treated with antithyroid drugs. This receptor was obtained from a female donor with Graves disease. The rearrangement joins TRBV6-2 or TRBV6-3 to TRBJ1-6; D gene unclear. The CDR3 sequence: CASRLNEIPNSPLHF. The CDR3, as DNA: TGTGCCAGCAGATTGAACGAAATCCCCAATTCACCCCTCCACTTT.